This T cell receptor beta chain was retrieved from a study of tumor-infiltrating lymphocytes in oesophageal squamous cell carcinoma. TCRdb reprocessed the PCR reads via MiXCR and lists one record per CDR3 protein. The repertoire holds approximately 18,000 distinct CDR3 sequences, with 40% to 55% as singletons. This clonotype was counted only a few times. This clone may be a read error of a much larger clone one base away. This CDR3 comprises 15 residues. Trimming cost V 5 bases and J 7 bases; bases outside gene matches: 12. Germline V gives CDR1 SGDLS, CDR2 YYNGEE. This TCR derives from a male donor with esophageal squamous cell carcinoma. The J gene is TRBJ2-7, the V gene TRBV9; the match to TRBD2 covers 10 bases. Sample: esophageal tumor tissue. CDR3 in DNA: TGTGCCAGCAGTGCCGGGACTAGCGATTACAATGAGCAGTACTTC. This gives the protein CASSAGTSDYNEQYF.